Reported below is one T cell receptor (beta chain). The length of the CDR3 is 15 residues. Germline V gives CDR1 SGHAT, CDR2 FQNNGV. Trimming removed 5 bases from V and 2 bases from J, with 14 bases in between. The sample is drawn from a study of lymphopenia after photon versus proton radiotherapy. Assay: immunoSEQ multiplex PCR; the TCRdb copy retains only in-frame clones and omits some. The data contain about 24,000 clones, roughly 82% of them singletons. The TCR originated in a man in his forties with gastric cancer. The source was peripheral blood, collected from a patient treated with photon-based radiotherapy. The V gene is TRBV11-2, the J gene TRBJ2-3, with TRBD1 as a possible D gene (5 bases). In DNA, the CDR3 is TGTGCCAGCAGCCGTGACAGTAAAGTCACAGATACGCAGTATTTT. Translating gives CASSRDSKVTDTQYF.